What follows is one TCR beta chain and its context. The source of the sample is a study of shared clonotypes between healthy human individuals. Study summary: Three plates were used per donor for CD4 naive, three for CD4 memory, two for CD8 naive and one for CD8 memory.

The CDR3 has 15 residues. Germline CDR1 and CDR2: LNHDA and SQIVND (reference sequence). J gave up 7 bases and V 4 bases, and 10 bases lay outside the gene matches. Some clones are missing from TCRdb's copy, which holds only in-frame ones; the method was immunoSEQ multiplex PCR. This table holds hundreds of thousands of clones, less than 85% found once. Every contributor of samples was a Caucasian grown-up residing in Nashville, Tennessee. The sample consisted of memory CD4+ T cells sorted from blood. Regarding subset: CD45RA-negative fraction. The rearrangement uses TRBV19 and TRBJ2-1; 7 bases fit TRBD1. The source is a woman aged 25-40 years in good health. In DNA, the CDR3 is TGTGCCAGTAGTAAACCGGGACAGAGCTTTAATGAGCAGTTCTTC. This sequence encodes CASSKPGQSFNEQFF.